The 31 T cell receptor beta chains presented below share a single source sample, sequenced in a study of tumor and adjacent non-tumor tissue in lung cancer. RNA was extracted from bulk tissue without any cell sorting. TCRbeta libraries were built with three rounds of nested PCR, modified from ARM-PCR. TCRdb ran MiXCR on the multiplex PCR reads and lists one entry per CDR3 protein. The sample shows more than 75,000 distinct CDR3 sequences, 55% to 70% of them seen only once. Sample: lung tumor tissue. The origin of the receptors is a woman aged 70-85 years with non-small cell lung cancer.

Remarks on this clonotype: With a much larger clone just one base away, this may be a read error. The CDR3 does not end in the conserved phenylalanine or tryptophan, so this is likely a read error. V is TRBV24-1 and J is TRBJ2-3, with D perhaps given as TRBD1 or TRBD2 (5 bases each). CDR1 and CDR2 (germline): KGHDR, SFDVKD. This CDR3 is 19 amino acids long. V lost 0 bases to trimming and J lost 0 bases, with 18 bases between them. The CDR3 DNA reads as TGTGCCACCAGTGATTTGACGGGGCGGACCAAAGGTAGCACAGATACGCAGTATTTG. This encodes CATSDLTGRTKGSTDTQYL.

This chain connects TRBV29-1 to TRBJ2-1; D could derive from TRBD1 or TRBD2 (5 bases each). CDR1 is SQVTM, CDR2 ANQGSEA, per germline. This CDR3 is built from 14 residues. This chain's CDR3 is CNGTGLGNLDEQFF. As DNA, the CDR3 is TGCAACGGTACAGGACTCGGGAATCTCGATGAGCAGTTCTTC.

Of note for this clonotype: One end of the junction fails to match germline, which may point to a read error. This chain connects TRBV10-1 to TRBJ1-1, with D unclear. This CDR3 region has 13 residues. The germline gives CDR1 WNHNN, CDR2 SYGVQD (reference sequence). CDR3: CASRVQPNTEVFF. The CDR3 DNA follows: TGCGCCAGCAGAGTACAACCGAACACTGAAGTTTTCTTT.

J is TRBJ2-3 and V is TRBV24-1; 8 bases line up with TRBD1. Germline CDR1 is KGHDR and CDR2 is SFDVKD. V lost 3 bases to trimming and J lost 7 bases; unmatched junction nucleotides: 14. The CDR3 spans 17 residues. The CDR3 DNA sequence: TGTGCCACCAGTGATGCTGCAGGGGGCAGGTGGACACATACGCAGTATTTT. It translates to CATSDAAGGRWTHTQYF.

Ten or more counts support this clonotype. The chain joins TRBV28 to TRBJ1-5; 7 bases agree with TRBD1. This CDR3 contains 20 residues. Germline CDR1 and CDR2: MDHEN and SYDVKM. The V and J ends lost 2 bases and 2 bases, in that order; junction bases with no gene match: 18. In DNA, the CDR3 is TGTGCCAGCAGTTTAATGTTAGGGGACAGCCCCATTAGGGGCAATCAGCCCCAGCATTTT. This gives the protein CASSLMLGDSPIRGNQPQHF.

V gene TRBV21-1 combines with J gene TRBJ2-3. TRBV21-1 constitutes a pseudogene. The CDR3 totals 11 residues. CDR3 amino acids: CASSKADTQYF. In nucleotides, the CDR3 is TGTGCCAGCAGCAAAGCTGATACGCAGTATTTT.

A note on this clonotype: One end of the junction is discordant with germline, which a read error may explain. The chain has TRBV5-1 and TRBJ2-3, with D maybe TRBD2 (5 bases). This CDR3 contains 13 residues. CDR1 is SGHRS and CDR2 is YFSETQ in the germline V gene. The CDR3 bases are TGCGCCAACAGCTTGGAGGGCACAGATACGCAGTATTTT. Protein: CANSLEGTDTQYF. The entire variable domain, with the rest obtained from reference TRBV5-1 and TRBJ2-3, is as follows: KAGVTQTPRYLIKTRGQQVTLSCSPISGHRSVSWYQQTPGQGLQFLFEYFSETQRNKGNFPGRFSGRQFSNSRSEMNVSTLELGDSALYLCANSLEGTDTQYFGPGTRLTVL.

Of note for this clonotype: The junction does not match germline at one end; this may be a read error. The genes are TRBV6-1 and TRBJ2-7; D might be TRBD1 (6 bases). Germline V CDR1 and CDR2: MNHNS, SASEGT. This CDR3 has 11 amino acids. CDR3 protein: CTTSEGWPGDF. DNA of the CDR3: TGTACCACCAGTGAAGGTTGGCCAGGGGACTTC.

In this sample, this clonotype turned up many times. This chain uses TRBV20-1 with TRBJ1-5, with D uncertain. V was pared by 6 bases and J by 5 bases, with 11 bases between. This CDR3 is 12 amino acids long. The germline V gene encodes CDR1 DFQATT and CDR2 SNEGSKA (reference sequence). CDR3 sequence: CSAKQSDQPQHF. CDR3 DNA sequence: TGCAGTGCCAAACAATCGGATCAGCCCCAGCATTTT.

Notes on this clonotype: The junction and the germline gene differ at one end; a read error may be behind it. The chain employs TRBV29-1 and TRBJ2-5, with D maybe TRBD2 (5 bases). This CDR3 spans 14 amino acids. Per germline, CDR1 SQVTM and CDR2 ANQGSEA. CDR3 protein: CSVEIGGGGEAQYF. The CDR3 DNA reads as TGCAGCGTTGAAATAGGAGGAGGCGGAGAGGCCCAGTACTTC.

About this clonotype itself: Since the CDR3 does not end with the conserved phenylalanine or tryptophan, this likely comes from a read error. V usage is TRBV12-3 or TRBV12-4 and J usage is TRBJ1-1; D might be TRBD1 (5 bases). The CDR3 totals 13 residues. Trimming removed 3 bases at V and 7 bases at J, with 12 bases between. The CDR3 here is CASSFQRGSEAFS. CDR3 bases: TGTGCCAGCAGTTTCCAACGGGGGAGTGAAGCTTTCTCT.

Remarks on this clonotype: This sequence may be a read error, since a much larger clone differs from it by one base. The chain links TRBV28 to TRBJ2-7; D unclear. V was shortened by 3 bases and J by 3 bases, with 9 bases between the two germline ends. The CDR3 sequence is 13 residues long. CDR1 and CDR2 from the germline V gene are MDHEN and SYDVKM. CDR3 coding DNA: TGTGCCAGCAGTTTTGGTAACGGCTACGAGCAGTACTTC. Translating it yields CASSFGNGYEQYF.

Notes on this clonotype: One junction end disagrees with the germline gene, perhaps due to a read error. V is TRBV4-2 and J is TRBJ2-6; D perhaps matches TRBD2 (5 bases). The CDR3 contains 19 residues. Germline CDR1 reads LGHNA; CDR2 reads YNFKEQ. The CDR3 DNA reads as TGTACCAGCAGCTCTCCGGGTGAGGGATCTTACTCTTGGGCCAACGTCCTGACTTTC. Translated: CTSSSPGEGSYSWANVLTF.

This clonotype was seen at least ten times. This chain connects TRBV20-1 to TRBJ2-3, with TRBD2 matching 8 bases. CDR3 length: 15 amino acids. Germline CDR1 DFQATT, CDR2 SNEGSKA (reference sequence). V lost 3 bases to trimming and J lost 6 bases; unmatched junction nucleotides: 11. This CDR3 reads CSARPLAGLGDTQYF. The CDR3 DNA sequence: TGCAGTGCTAGGCCCCTAGCGGGCCTGGGGGATACGCAGTATTTT.

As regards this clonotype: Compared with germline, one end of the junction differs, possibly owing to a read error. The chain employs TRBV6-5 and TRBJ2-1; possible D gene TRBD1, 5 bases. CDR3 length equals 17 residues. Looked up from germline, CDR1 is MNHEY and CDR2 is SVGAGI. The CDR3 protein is CASRARVAREVYNERFF. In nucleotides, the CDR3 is TGTGCCAGCAGGGCCAGGGTAGCTAGAGAGGTGTACAATGAGCGGTTCTTC.

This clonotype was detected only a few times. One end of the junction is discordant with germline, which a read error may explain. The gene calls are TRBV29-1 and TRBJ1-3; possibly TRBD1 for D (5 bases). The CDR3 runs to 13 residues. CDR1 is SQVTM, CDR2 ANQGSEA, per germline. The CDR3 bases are TGCAGCGCTGACCCGCAGGGTCGGAACACCACATATTTT. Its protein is CSADPQGRNTTYF.

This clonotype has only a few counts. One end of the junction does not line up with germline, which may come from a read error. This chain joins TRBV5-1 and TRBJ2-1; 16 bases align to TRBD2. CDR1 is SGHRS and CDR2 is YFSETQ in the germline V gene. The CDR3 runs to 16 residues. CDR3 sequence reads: CTSSPGTSGRAGEQFF. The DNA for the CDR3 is TGTACCAGCAGCCCAGGGACTAGCGGGAGGGCCGGTGAGCAGTTCTTC.

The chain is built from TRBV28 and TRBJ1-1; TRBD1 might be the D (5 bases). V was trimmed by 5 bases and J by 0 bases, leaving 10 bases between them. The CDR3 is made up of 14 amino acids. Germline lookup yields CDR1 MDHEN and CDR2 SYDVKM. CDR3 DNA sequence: TGTGCCAGCAGTACCGGACACTTGAACACTGAAGCTTTCTTT. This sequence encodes CASSTGHLNTEAFF.

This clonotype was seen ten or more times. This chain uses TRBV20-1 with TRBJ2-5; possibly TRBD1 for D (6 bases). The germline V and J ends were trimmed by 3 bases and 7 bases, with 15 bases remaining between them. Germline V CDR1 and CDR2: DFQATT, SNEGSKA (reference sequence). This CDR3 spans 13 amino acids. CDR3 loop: CSARGQGLGTQYF. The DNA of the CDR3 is TGCAGTGCTAGGGGTCAGGGGTTGGGGACCCAGTACTTC.

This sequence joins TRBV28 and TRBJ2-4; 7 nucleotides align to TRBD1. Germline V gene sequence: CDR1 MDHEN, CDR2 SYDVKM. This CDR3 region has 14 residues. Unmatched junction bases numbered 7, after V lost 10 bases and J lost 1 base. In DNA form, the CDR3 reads TGTGCCAACAGGGACAGTCTCGCCAAAAACATTCAGTACTTC. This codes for CANRDSLAKNIQYF.

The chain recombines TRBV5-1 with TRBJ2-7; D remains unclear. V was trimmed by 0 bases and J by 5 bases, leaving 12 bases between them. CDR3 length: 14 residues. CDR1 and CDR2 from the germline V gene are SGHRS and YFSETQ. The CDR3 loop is CASSLAQRNDEQYF. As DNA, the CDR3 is TGCGCCAGCAGCTTGGCACAGAGGAACGACGAGCAGTACTTC.

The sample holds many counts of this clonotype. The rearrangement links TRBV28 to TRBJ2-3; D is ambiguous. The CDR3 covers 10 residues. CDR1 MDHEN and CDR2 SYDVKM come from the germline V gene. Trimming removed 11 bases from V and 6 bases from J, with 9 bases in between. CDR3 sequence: CASVGDTQYF. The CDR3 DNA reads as TGTGCCTCGGTGGGTGATACGCAGTATTTT.

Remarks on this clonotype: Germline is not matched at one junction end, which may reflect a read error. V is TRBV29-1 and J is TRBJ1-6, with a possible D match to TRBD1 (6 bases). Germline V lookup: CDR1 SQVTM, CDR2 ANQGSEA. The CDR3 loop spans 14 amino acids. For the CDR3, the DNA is TGCAGCGCTGAAGAGCGGGGGCCGGGTTCACCCATCCACTTT. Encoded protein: CSAEERGPGSPIHF. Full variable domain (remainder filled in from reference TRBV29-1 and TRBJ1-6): SAVISQKPSRDICQRGTSLTIQCQVDSQVTMMFWYRQQPGQSLTLIATANQGSEATYESGFVIDKFPISRPNLTFSTLTVSNMSPEDSSIYLCSAEERGPGSPIHFGNGTRLTVT.

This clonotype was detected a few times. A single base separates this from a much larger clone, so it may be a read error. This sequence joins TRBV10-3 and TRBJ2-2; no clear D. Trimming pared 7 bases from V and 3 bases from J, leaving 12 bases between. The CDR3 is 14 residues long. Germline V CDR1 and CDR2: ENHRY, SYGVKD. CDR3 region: CAINADPDTGELFF. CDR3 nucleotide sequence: TGTGCCATCAATGCGGACCCGGACACCGGGGAGCTGTTTTTT.

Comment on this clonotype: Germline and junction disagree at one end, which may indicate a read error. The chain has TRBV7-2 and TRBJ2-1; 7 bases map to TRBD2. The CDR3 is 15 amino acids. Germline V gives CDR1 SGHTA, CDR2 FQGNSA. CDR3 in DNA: TGTGCCAGCAGCCTATCTAGCGGCCCCTACAGTGAGCAGTTCTTC. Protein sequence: CASSLSSGPYSEQFF.

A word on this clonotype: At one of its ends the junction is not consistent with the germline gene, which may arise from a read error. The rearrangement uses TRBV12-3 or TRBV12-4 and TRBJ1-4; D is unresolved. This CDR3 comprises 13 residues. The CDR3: CTSTLLADEKLFF. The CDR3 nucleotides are TGTACCAGCACCTTACTAGCTGACGAAAAACTGTTTTTT.

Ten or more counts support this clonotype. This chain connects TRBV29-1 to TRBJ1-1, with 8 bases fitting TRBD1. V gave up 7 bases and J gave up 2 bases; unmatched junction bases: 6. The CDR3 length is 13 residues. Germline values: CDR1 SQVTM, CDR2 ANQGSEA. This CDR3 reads CSGIGQGNTEAFF. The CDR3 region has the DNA TGCAGCGGAATTGGACAGGGTAACACTGAAGCTTTCTTT.

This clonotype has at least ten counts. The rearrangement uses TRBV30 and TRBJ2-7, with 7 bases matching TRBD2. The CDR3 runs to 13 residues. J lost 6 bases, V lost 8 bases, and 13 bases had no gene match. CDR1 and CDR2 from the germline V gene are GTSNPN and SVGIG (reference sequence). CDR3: CAGRKGGPSEQYF. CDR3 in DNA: TGTGCCGGGCGGAAGGGAGGGCCGAGCGAGCAGTACTTC.

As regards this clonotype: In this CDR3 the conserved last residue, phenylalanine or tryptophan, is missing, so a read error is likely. The CDR3 region is CSVVGDSPSNTEAFS. The CDR3 DNA sequence: TGCAGCGTTGTTGGGGACAGTCCCTCGAACACTGAAGCTTTCTCT. The chain couples TRBV29-1 to TRBJ1-1; 7 nucleotides agree with TRBD1. V was pared by 4 bases and J by 1 base, with 9 bases of the junction left unmatched. Looked up from germline, CDR1 is SQVTM and CDR2 is ANQGSEA. The CDR3 runs to 15 residues.

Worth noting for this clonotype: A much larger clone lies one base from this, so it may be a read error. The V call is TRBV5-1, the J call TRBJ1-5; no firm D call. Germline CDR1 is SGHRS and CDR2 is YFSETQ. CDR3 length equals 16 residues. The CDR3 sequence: CSSSLDGEFSNQPQHF. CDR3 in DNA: TGCTCCAGCAGCTTGGACGGGGAGTTTAGCAATCAGCCCCAGCATTTT.

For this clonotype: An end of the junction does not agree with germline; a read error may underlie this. This CDR3 reads CASSAALGLAGGIDTQYF. CDR3 nucleotide sequence: TGTGCCAGCAGCGCAGCTTTGGGACTAGCGGGAGGCATAGATACACAGTATTTT. J is TRBJ2-3 and V is TRBV7-8; 15 nucleotides agree with TRBD2. The V gene's germline CDR1 is SGHVS and CDR2 FQNEAQ. This CDR3 region has 18 residues.